The 28 T cell receptor delta chains below all came from one sample that was sequenced in a study of γδ T cells in repeated Plasmodium falciparum infection. TCRdb used CATT to re-call clones from the multiplex PCR reads. The table lists around 82,000 delta-chain clones, about 1.5% of them singletons, with approximately 10% in the top ten. Vgamma9/Vdelta2+ and Vdelta2-negative gammadelta T cells were flow-sorted from PBMC for bulk sequencing. Sequences were obtained from gamma-delta T cells from blood. The receptors derive from a pool of human donors (malaria-infected and uninfected, not separated).

For this clone: A read error is likely here: a far larger clone is one base away. Distinct nucleotide sequences in the sample also encode this CDR3. The chain links TRDV3 to TRDJ2; D is possibly TRDD2 (6 bases). The J gene comes from matching the DNA to germline here; TCRdb lacks it. Germline V gene data show CDR1 as TVYSNPD and CDR2 as GDNSRS (reference sequence). The CDR3 consists of 17 residues. CDR3 bases: TGTGCCTTCACCCTTTCCGCTGGTCCTACCTTGACAGCGCAACTCTTCTTT. This codes for CAFTLSAGPTLTAQLFF. Combining the CDR3 with reference TRDV3 and TRDJ2 gives the whole variable domain CDKVTQSSPDQTVASGSEVVLLCTYDTVYSNPDLFWYRIRPDYSFQFVFYGDNSRSEGADFTQGRFSVKHILTQKAFHLVISPVRTEDSATYYCAFTLSAGPTLTAQLFFGKGTQLIVEP.

This clone has more than one count but fewer than ten. This sequence is one base from a far larger clone and is likely a read error. The same CDR3 is also encoded by other DNA sequences in this sample. Called V gene: TRDV2; the J gene was not called; the DNA was not compared with TRDD3, the D call given in the table. The length of the CDR3 is 25 residues. Germline V gene lookup returns CDR1 GEAIGNYY and CDR2 EKD. Here the CDR3 reads CACDTSPSGLGDKATYSWDTRQMFF. The DNA for the CDR3 is TGTGCCTGTGACACATCGCCTAGTGGACTGGGGGATAAGGCCACCTACTCCTGGGACACCCGACAGATGTTTTTT.

This clone came up many times. The chain uses TRDV2 and TRDJ1; the D is unclear. In germline, CDR1 is GEAIGNYY, CDR2 EKD. This CDR3 is built from 18 residues. Trimming pared 0 bases from V and 2 bases from J, leaving 21 bases between. The CDR3 reads CACDTVSGRRGVTDKLIF. CDR3 DNA sequence: TGTGCCTGTGACACCGTGTCGGGCCGCCGCGGGGTAACCGATAAACTCATCTTT.

This clone appeared many times. For this DNA, TCRdb reports the protein of a much larger clone, which diverges at residue 4, most likely from a read error; the protein presented here is translated directly from the DNA. The chain joins TRDV1 to TRDJ1, with 7 bases aligning to TRDD3. CDR3 size: 15 residues. CDR1 TSWWSYY and CDR2 QGS come from the germline V gene. V shed 3 bases and J 3 bases; nucleotides not matched to a gene: 7. CDR3 loop: CALGEDGDKADKLIF. For the CDR3, the DNA is TGTGCTCTTGGGGAGGACGGGGATAAGGCCGATAAACTCATCTTT.

In its sample, this clone was seen a few times. A much more abundant neighbour one base away suggests this may be a read error. Different DNA sequences within this sample yield the same CDR3. The J gene is TRDJ1, the V gene TRDV1; 13 bases map to TRDD3. Germline V gene data show CDR1 as TSWWSYY and CDR2 as QGS. The CDR3 has 19 residues. The CDR3 nucleotides are TGTGCCCTCAATCAGAAGGCAAACTGGGGGATACGGCCCACCGATAAACTCATCTTT. Translating it yields CALNQKANWGIRPTDKLIF.

Comments on this clone: The protein given by TCRdb reflects a much larger clone and differs at residue 15 from this DNA's translation, likely from a read error; the protein shown is the DNA's translation. This chain links TRDV1 with TRDJ2; 12 bases are shared with TRDD3. V lost 1 base, J lost 4 bases, and 19 bases stayed unmatched. Per the germline V gene, CDR1 is TSWWSYY and CDR2 is QGS. The CDR3 consists of 22 residues. The CDR3 here is CALGERLKLRTGGYYPTAQLFF. Written as DNA, the CDR3 is TGTGCTCTTGGGGAACGGCTTAAACTCCGTACTGGGGGATACTACCCGACAGCACAACTCTTCTTT.

This clone has only a few counts. A single base is all that separates this from a far larger clone, so a read error is likely. This specimen includes other DNA sequences encoding the same CDR3. No call exists for the J gene, whereas the V gene is TRDV1; the table's D call, TRDD3, was not checked against the DNA. Germline values: CDR1 TSWWSYY, CDR2 QGS. This CDR3 spans 21 amino acids. The CDR3 DNA sequence: TGTGCTCTTGGGAACGTCCCTACGCTGGGGGATAGGGGACTGTACACCGATAAGCTCATCTTT. The encoded protein is CALGNVPTLGDRGLYTDKLIF.

Notes on this clone: For this DNA, TCRdb reports the protein of a much larger clone, which diverges at residue 6, most likely from a read error; the protein presented here is translated directly from the DNA. The chain is built from TRDV2 and TRDJ3; a possible D gene is TRDD3 (6 bases). Since TCRdb gives no J gene, matching the DNA to germline was used here to assign it. V was cut by 0 bases and J by 4 bases, with 18 bases left in between. This CDR3 comprises 19 residues. Germline V CDR1 and CDR2: GEAIGNYY, EKD. CDR3 region: CACDTVGGAGSWDTRQMFF. The DNA of the CDR3 is TGTGCCTGTGACACCGTCGGGGGAGCGGGTTCGTGGGACACCCGACAGATGTTTTTC.

This clone was observed a handful of times. The protein TCRdb gives is from a much larger clone and does not agree with this DNA's translation at residue 9, likely a read error; the protein shown here comes from the DNA. V gene TRDV2 combines with J gene TRDJ1; 8 nucleotides agree with TRDD3. The J gene, missing from TCRdb, was assigned here through DNA to germline matching. The CDR3 is 16 amino acids. The V gene's germline CDR1 is GEAIGNYY and CDR2 EKD. V trimming: 3 bases; J trimming: 0 bases; junction bases outside the gene matches: 8. The CDR3 reads CACDPLGVAYTDKLIF. In DNA, the CDR3 is TGTGCCTGTGACCCACTGGGGGTCGCGTACACCGATAAACTCATCTTT.

Worth noting for this clone: The TCRdb protein, from a much larger clone, departs from this DNA's translation at residue 17, likely by read error; the protein shown derives from the DNA. This sequence joins TRDV1 and TRDJ1, with 8 bases that match TRDD3. The J gene was not available in TCRdb and was assigned here by matching the DNA to germline segments. The CDR3 totals 24 residues. Germline CDR1 TSWWSYY, CDR2 QGS. J lost 0 bases, V lost 4 bases, and 31 bases had no gene match. This CDR3 is CALGARLGPTNLLYWGCDTDKLIF. The CDR3 region has the DNA TGTGCTCTTGGGGCTCGGTTGGGACCTACGAACCTCCTATACTGGGGGTGTGACACCGATAAACTCATCTTT.

In this sample, this clone turned up many times. TCRdb's listed protein matches a much larger clone and diverges from this DNA's translation at residue 4, likely through a read error; the protein shown comes from the DNA. The chain is built from TRDV2 and TRDJ1, with 7 bases aligning to TRDD3. The CDR3 loop spans 19 amino acids. Germline CDR1 reads GEAIGNYY; CDR2 reads EKD. The junction had 23 bases not matched to a gene; V was cut back by 5 bases and J by 3 bases. The CDR3 is CACGTLRGGHPFEPDKLIF. The CDR3 coding sequence is TGTGCCTGTGGCACATTGCGTGGGGGACACCCTTTCGAGCCCGATAAACTCATCTTT.

In regard to this clone: This DNA's translation differs at residue 3 from TCRdb's protein, which comes from a much larger clone; a read error is likely, and the protein shown is translated from the DNA. This chain uses TRDV1 with TRDJ1; 13 bases agree with TRDD3. As TCRdb names no J gene, one was assigned here on the basis of a DNA match to germline. The CDR3 is made up of 24 amino acids. The germline V gene encodes CDR1 TSWWSYY and CDR2 QGS. In DNA form, the CDR3 reads TGTGCTCCTGGGGAACGGTCCCTCCTTAGGGTACTTAACTGGGGGATACGGTACACCGATAAACTCATCTTT. Amino acids: CAPGERSLLRVLNWGIRYTDKLIF.

This clone has at least ten counts. The same CDR3 is also encoded by other DNA sequences in this sample. The CDR3 bases are TGTGCCTGTGACACCGGGACTTTGACAGCACAACTCTTCTTT. Residues: CACDTGTLTAQLFF. This chain uses TRDV2 with TRDJ2; unclear D gene. CDR3 length: 14 amino acids. Germline CDR1 is GEAIGNYY and CDR2 is EKD. V dropped 0 bases and J dropped 0 bases, with 4 bases sitting between them.

Comments on this clone: This may arise from a read error, as a much more abundant clone is one base away. In the same sample, other DNA sequences code for this CDR3. The rearrangement uses TRDV1 and TRDJ1; 12 nucleotides line up with TRDD3. This CDR3 spans 19 amino acids. The V gene's germline CDR1 is TSWWSYY and CDR2 QGS. CDR3: CALGELRRDWGIPTDKLIF. The CDR3 DNA is TGTGCCCTTGGGGAACTAAGGCGGGACTGGGGGATACCCACCGATAAACTCATCTTT.

This clone turned up a few times. Given a far larger clone just one base away, this is likely a sequencing read error. Within the sample, other DNA sequences also encode this same CDR3. The V call is TRDV1, the J call TRDJ1; a possible D gene is TRDD2 (6 bases). Here the J gene came from matching the DNA to germline, since TCRdb omits it. CDR1 TSWWSYY and CDR2 QGS come from the germline V gene. The CDR3 extends over 19 amino acids. Trimming stripped 2 bases from V and 3 bases from J, with 25 bases between. The CDR3 DNA reads as TGTGCTCTTGGGGAAGAAACCGGCCTTCCCTGCGAAGGGGCCGATAAACTCATCTTT. As protein: CALGEETGLPCEGADKLIF.

This clone occurred many times. V usage is TRDV1 and J usage is TRDJ1; TRDD2 is a possible D gene (8 bases). CDR1 and CDR2 (germline): TSWWSYY, QGS. The CDR3 sequence is 18 residues long. Trimming took off 2 bases at V and 1 base at J, with 20 bases between the two ends. The CDR3 sequence is CALGEGLPRGMGTDKLIF. In nucleotides, the CDR3 is TGTGCTCTTGGGGAAGGCCTTCCTAGGGGGATGGGCACCGATAAACTCATCTTT.

Points on this clone: A read error likely explains this, since a far larger clone differs by one base. This CDR3 is also generated by other DNA sequences in the sample. The V gene is TRDV1, but the J gene lacks a call; the D call of TRDD3 is as the table states it, not checked on the DNA. CDR1 is TSWWSYY and CDR2 is QGS in the germline V gene. The CDR3 runs 21 residues. In nucleotides, the CDR3 is TGTGCTCTTGGGGAGCACGACCCGCGTACTGGGGTTCACCCGTACACCGATAAGCTCATCTTT. Protein: CALGEHDPRTGVHPYTDKLIF.

This clone was seen a handful of times. The protein held in TCRdb is that of a much larger clone and does not match this DNA's translation at residue 12, likely because of a read error; the protein shown is translated from the DNA. V usage is TRDV1 and J usage is TRDJ1; possibly TRDD3 for D (5 bases). CDR1 is TSWWSYY and CDR2 is QGS in the germline V gene. The CDR3 runs to 18 residues. V lost 2 bases and J 3 bases, leaving 22 bases between the germline ends. Written as DNA, the CDR3 is TGTGCTCTTGGGGAAAGTCGGGTACGTTTGGGGACTCCCGATAAACTCATCTTT. It yields the protein CALGESRVRLGTPDKLIF.

To note about this clone: The TCRdb record carries a much larger clone's protein, which differs from this DNA's translation at residue 6; a read error is the likely cause, and the protein listed here is the DNA translation. The gene calls are TRDV1 and TRDJ1; D is unclear. Here the J gene was assigned by germline matching of the DNA, as TCRdb has none. This CDR3 has 15 amino acids. Between the trimmed V and J ends, which lost 4 bases and 6 bases, there was a span of 18 bases. Germline CDR1 reads TSWWSYY; CDR2 reads QGS. The CDR3 nucleotides read TGTGCTCTTGGGGGTGGCGTCTGCGAGGGCTATAAACTCATCTTT. Translation: CALGGGVCEGYKLIF.

This clone was picked up a small number of times. The protein TCRdb gives is from a much larger clone and does not agree with this DNA's translation at residue 3, likely a read error; the protein shown here comes from the DNA. This chain connects TRDV2 to TRDJ1, with D possibly being TRDD3 (6 bases). TCRdb records no J gene; here it was assigned by comparing the DNA to germline. This CDR3 spans 13 amino acids. Germline CDR1 GEAIGNYY, CDR2 EKD. The CDR3 DNA is TGTGCCCGTGACGGGATATCCACCGATAAACTCATCTTT. This gives the protein CARDGISTDKLIF.

A note on this clone: TCRdb records a much larger clone's protein for this DNA, with a difference at residue 21 that likely arises from a read error; the protein given is the translation of the DNA. The J gene went uncalled, whereas the V gene is TRDV2; TRDD3 was called by the table and not checked on the DNA. This CDR3 comprises 22 residues. Looked up from germline, CDR1 is GEAIGNYY and CDR2 is EKD. CDR3 amino acids: CACDTVNRPSMGDTRPHPKLTF. The DNA of the CDR3 is TGTGCCTGTGACACCGTAAATCGGCCGTCAATGGGGGATACACGTCCTCATCCAAAACTCACCTTT.

Remarks on this clone: A far larger clone differs by one base, so this is likely a read error. Other nucleotide sequences from this sample produce the same CDR3. The rearrangement uses TRDV1 and TRDJ2; 7 bases line up with TRDD3. TCRdb gives no J gene; it was assigned here by matching the DNA to germline. There are 23 residues in the CDR3. From germline, CDR1 is TSWWSYY and CDR2 QGS. CDR3 sequence (DNA): TGTGCCCTTGGGGAAGCTACCACTTCTTGTACTGGGGACTCCGGGGGTTTGACAGCACAACTCTTCTTT. Protein: CALGEATTSCTGDSGGLTAQLFF.

To note about this clone: A read error likely explains why the TCRdb protein, taken from a much larger clone, differs from this DNA's translation at residue 14; the protein shown is translated from the DNA. The same CDR3 is also encoded by other DNA sequences in this sample. The rearrangement links TRDV1 to TRDJ1, with 7 bases aligning to TRDD3. The CDR3 sequence is 23 residues long. V dropped 2 bases and J dropped 1; count of bases not matched to a gene: 28. CDR1 and CDR2 from the germline V gene are TSWWSYY and QGS. The CDR3 DNA follows: TGTGCTCTTGGGGAATATCTTTCCCCGATTAGGAAACTCGCCCTGGGGGTCACCGATAAACTCATCTTT. Encoded protein: CALGEYLSPIRKLALGVTDKLIF.

This clone was counted only a few times. A single base is all that separates this from a far larger clone, so a read error is likely. The same CDR3 arises from other DNA sequences in this sample as well. This chain links TRDV1 with TRDJ1; 12 nucleotides align to TRDD3. The germline CDR1 and CDR2 sequences are TSWWSYY and QGS. Losses at the gene ends were 4 bases for V and 5 bases for J; bases not matched to a gene: 23. The CDR3 is 21 residues long. The DNA for the CDR3 is TGTGCTCTTGGGGTCCTCCCTCGTTTCTTCTGGGGGATACGGGGCACTGATAAACTCATCTTT. Protein product: CALGVLPRFFWGIRGTDKLIF.

This clone was found a few times. The TCRdb protein, from a much larger clone, departs from this DNA's translation at residues 5 and 14, likely by read error; the protein shown derives from the DNA. The chain employs TRDV1 and TRDJ1; 9 positions match TRDD3. The CDR3 runs to 21 residues. J was trimmed by 2 bases and V by 5 bases; bases with no gene match: 24. Germline V gene sequence: CDR1 TSWWSYY, CDR2 QGS. CDR3 sequence: CALGYSTGIYWGTTGTDKLIF. The CDR3 nucleotides are TGTGCTCTTGGGTATTCTACGGGAATTTACTGGGGGACTACGGGGACCGATAAACTCATCTTT.

On this clone itself: This DNA's translation and the protein TCRdb lists, from a much larger clone, do not match at residue 22, likely due to a read error; the protein shown is translated from the DNA. The J segment was not called; the V segment is TRDV1; TRDD3, the table's D call, lacks a check against the DNA. The CDR3 length is 23 residues. The germline V gene has CDR1 TSWWSYY and CDR2 QGS. CDR3 sequence: CALGEVLAPLGGYPGPYTDKLTF. DNA for the CDR3: TGTGCTCTTGGGGAAGTTCTGGCTCCCCTTGGGGGATACCCTGGGCCCTACACCGATAAACTCACCTTT.

By share of the sample, this clone is medium-sized (0.01 to 0.1%). V gene TRDV2 combines with J gene TRDJ2, with TRDD3 identical over 10 bases. Germline CDR1 reads GEAIGNYY; CDR2 reads EKD. V shed 0 bases and J 7 bases; nucleotides not matched to a gene: 7. The CDR3 runs to 16 residues. The CDR3 protein is CACDTGGYGRRAQLFF. CDR3 in DNA: TGTGCCTGTGACACCGGGGGATACGGGCGTAGAGCACAACTCTTCTTT.

This clone was observed a few times. TCRdb's listed protein matches a much larger clone and diverges from this DNA's translation at residue 14, likely through a read error; the protein shown comes from the DNA. The V gene corresponds to TRDV2; no J gene was called; the D call TRDD3 from the table was never checked on the DNA. Germline V lookup: CDR1 GEAIGNYY, CDR2 EKD. The CDR3 runs to 16 residues. CDR3 loop: CACDTVGSRSTDKPIF. CDR3 DNA: TGTGCCTGTGACACCGTGGGGTCTCGAAGCACCGATAAACCCATCTTT.